The T cell receptor (beta chain) under discussion was sequenced for a study of blood T cell repertoires in COVID-19. The overall study: From T cells, B-cell-depleted T cells, or PBMCs came the material, which was cDNA or gDNA.

In the authors' workflow: It was from reference gene primer amplification that nucleated cell counts were estimated. Using immunoSEQ multiplex PCR, the repertoire was profiled, and TCRdb retains in-frame clones only, with some absent. The V and J calls and clone size were taken over from that table, and D and trimming were inferred from the DNA. The sample has roughly 290,000 clones; roughly 91% are singletons. The V gene's germline CDR1 is SGHDN and CDR2 FVKESK. This CDR3 region has 14 residues. Trimming took 4 bases from V and 4 from J; bases not matched to a gene: 4. The J gene is TRBJ1-2, the V gene TRBV14; 9 nucleotides agree with TRBD1. Sequencing used peripheral blood. The sequence was obtained from a man aged 25 to 40 with acute or convalescent COVID-19. In DNA form, the CDR3 reads TGTGCCAGCAGCCCCGGGACAGGGATCTATGGCTACACCTTC. This encodes CASSPGTGIYGYTF.